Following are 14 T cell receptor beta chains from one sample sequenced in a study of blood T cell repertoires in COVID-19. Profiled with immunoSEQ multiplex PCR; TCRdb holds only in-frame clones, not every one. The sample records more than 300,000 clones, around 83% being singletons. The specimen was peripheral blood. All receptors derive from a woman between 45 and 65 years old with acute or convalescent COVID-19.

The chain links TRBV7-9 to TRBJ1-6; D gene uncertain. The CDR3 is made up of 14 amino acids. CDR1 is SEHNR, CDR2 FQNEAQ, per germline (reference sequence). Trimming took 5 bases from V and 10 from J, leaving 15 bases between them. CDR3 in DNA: TGTGCCAGCAGCCCACAGTCGGATGGGTCACCCCTCCACTTT. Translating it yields CASSPQSDGSPLHF.

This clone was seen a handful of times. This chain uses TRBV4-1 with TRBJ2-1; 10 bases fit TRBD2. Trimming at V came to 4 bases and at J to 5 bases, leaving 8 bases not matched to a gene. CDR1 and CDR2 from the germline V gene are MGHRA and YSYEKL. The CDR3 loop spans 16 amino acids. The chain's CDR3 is CASSPLAGTGDNEQFF. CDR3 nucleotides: TGCGCCAGCAGCCCACTAGCGGGAACTGGCGACAATGAGCAGTTCTTC.

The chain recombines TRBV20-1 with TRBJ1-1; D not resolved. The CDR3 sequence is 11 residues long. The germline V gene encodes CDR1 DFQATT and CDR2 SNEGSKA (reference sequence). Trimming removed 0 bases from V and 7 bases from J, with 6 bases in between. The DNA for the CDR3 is TGCAGTGCTAGAGACGAGGGTGAAGCTTTCTTT. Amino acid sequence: CSARDEGEAFF.

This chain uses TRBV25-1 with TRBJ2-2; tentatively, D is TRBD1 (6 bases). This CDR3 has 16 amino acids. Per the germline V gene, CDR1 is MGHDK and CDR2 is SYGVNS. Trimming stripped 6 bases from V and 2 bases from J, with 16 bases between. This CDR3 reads CASRLQGRGNTGELFF. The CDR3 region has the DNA TGTGCCAGCAGATTACAGGGACGGGGAAACACCGGGGAGCTGTTTTTT.

CDR3 sequence: CASSLEAGESDTQYF. The CDR3 DNA reads TGTGCCAGCAGCTTAGAGGCGGGGGAGTCTGATACGCAGTATTTT. J is TRBJ2-3 and V is TRBV7-2; 7 bases line up with TRBD2. The CDR3 is made up of 15 amino acids. Germline values: CDR1 SGHTA, CDR2 FQGNSA. J lost 6 bases, V lost 1 base, and 7 bases had no gene match.

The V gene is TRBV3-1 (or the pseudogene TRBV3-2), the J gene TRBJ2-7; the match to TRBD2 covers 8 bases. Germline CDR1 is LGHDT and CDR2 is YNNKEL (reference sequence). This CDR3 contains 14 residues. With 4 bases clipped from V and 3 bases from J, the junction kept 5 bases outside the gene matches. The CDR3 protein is CASSLSGTHYEQYF. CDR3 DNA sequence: TGTGCCAGCAGCCTTAGCGGGACTCACTACGAGCAGTACTTC.

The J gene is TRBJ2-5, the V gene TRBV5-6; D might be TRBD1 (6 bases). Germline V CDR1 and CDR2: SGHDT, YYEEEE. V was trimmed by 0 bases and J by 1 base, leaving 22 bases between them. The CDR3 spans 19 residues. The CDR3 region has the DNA TGTGCCAGCAGCTTGGCCGGAATGCAAAGGACAGACTTCCAAGAGACCCAGTACTTC. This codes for CASSLAGMQRTDFQETQYF.

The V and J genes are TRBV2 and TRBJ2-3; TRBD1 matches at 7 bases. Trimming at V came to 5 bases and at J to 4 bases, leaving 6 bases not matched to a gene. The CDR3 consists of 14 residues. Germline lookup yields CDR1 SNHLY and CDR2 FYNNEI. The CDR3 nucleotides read TGTGCCAGCAGTTCCCGTCAGGGGGCAGATACGCAGTATTTT. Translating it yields CASSSRQGADTQYF. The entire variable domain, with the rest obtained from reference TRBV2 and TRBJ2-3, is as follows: EPEVTQTPSHQVTQMGQEVILRCVPISNHLYFYWYRQILGQKVEFLVSFYNNEISEKSEIFDDQFSVERPDGSNFTLKIRSTKLEDSAMYFCASSSRQGADTQYFGPGTRLTVL.

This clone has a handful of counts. In DNA form, the CDR3 reads TGTGCCCCAAGGGGCGCCGGTATAAAGGGGACTAATGAAAAACTGTTTTTT. It encodes CAPRGAGIKGTNEKLFF. The chain employs TRBV10-3 and TRBJ1-4, with D perhaps matching TRBD1 (5 bases). V shed 11 bases and J shed 2 bases, with 24 bases lying between them. This CDR3 comprises 17 residues. CDR1 is ENHRY and CDR2 is SYGVKD in the germline V gene.

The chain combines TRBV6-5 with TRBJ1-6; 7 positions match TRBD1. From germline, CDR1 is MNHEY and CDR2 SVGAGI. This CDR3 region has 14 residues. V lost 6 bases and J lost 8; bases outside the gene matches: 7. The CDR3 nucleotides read TGTGCCAGCAGCCTGACAGGGAGAGATTCACCCCTCCACTTT. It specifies CASSLTGRDSPLHF.

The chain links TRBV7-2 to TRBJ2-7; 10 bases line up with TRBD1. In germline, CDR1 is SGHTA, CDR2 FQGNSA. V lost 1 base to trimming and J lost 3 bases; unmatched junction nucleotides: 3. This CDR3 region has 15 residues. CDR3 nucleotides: TGTGCCAGCAGCTTAGGGGACAGGGGACACTACGAGCAGTACTTC. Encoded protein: CASSLGDRGHYEQYF.

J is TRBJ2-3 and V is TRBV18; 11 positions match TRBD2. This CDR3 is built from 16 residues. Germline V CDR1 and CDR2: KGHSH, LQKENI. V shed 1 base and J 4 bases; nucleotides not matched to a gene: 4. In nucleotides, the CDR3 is TGTGCCAGCTCACCACTCACTAGCGGGGGACCAGATACGCAGTATTTT. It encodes CASSPLTSGGPDTQYF.

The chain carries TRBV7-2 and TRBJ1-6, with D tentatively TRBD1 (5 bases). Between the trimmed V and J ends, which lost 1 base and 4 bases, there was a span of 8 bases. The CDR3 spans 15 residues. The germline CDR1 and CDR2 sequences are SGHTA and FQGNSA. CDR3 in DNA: TGTGCCAGCAGCTTAGGACAGCTTTATAATTCACCCCTCCACTTT. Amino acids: CASSLGQLYNSPLHF. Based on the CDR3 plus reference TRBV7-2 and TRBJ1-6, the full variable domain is GAGVSQSPSNKVTEKGKDVELRCDPISGHTALYWYRQSLGQGLEFLIYFQGNSAPDKSGLPSDRFSAERTGGSVSTLTIQRTQQEDSAVYLCASSLGQLYNSPLHFGNGTRLTVT.

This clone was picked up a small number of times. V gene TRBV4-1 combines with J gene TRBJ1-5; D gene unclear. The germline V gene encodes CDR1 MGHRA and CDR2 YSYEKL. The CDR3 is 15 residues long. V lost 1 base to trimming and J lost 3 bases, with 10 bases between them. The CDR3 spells CASSQAAGPNQPQHF. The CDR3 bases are TGCGCCAGCAGCCAAGCTGCGGGCCCCAATCAGCCCCAGCATTTT.